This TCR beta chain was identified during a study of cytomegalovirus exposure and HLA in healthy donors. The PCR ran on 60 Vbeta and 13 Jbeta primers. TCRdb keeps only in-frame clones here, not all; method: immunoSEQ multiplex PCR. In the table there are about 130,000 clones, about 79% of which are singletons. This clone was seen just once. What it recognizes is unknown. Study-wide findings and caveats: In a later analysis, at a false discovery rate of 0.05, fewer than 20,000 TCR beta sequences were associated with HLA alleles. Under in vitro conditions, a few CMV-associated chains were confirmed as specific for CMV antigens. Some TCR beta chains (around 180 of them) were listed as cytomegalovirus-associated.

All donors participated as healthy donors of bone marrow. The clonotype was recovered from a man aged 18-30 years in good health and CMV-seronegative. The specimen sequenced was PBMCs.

The CDR3: CASSVRDWGEAFF. CDR3 sequence (DNA): TGTGCCAGCAGCGTAAGGGACTGGGGTGAAGCTTTCTTT. The rearrangement uses TRBV9 and TRBJ1-1; maybe TRBD1 (5 bases). CDR1 SGDLS and CDR2 YYNGEE come from the germline V gene. Trimming left V 1 base short and J 7 bases short, with 11 bases between. The CDR3 runs to 13 residues.